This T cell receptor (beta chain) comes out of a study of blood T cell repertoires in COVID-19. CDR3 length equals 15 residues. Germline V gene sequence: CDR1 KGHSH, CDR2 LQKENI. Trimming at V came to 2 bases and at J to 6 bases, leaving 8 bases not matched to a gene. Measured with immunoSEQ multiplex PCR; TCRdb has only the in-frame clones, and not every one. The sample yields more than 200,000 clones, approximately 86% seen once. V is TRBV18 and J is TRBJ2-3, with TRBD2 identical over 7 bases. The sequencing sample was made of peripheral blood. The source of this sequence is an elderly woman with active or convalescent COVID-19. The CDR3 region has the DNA TGTGCCAGCTCACCATCGAGCGGGGCTAAGGATACGCAGTATTTT. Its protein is CASSPSSGAKDTQYF.